This record covers a single T cell receptor (beta chain). This clone showed up just a few times. This clone's antigen is unknown. It has no much larger one-base neighbor in the sample; base qualities were not kept. For CDR1 and CDR2, the germline V gene lists SGHRS and YFSETQ. The CDR3 holds 14 amino acids from the cysteine to the phenylalanine. Here the CDR3 DNA is all that survives: 42 bases in frame from base 1. V is cut by 4 bases and J by 1 base, and the space between the germline ends is 11 bases. The receptor library was made with the immunoSEQ multiplex PCR assay. A mixture of 60 forward primers for TCR Vbeta segments and 13 reverse primers for TCR Jbeta segments was used in the multiplex PCR. Amplification of the CDR3 region of rearranged TCR beta genes was performed with a multiplex PCR assay on genomic DNA. The amplified TCR beta libraries were sequenced on the Illumina HiSeq System as 87-base-pair reads. In the source study's methods: In a later analysis, some 80 million unique TCR beta chains were counted across the 500 to 850 repertoires, and roughly 9.9 million of these chains were shared by at least two donors. Raw reads were error-corrected and collapsed into unique sequences with a nearest-neighbor algorithm that merged closely related sequences to remove PCR and sequencing errors. V, D and J gene segments were assigned by aligning CDR3 sequences to IMGT reference sequences. Each retained sequence needed at least a six-nucleotide match to both a V gene segment and a J gene segment. A rearrangement counted as productive if the CDR3 had no stop codons and remained in frame with V and J, and every other rearrangement counted as non-productive. CDR3 was defined by IMGT convention, running from the second conserved V-encoded cysteine to the conserved J-encoded phenylalanine. The earlier analysis of a few hundred of the donors excluded any sequence lacking an unambiguous match to a single V gene segment. An earlier analysis of several hundred of the donors called V segments functional above 56.7% productive rearrangements and segregating when the between-donor standard deviation exceeded 5%. A statistical classification framework was built for diagnosing cytomegalovirus status from the catalog of TCR beta chain sequences. A later analysis assigned V and J genes by comparing TCR nucleotide sequences with IMGT/GENE-DB human TR gene sequences. The TCRdist pipeline was used in a later analysis to assign CDR3 sequences and most-parsimonious VDJ recombination scenarios. In a later analysis, each TCR beta chain was defined by its CDR3 amino acid sequence together with its V-gene family, and reads lacking a unique V-gene family were excluded. A later analysis removed 592 highly shared, low-generation-probability nucleotide sequences to deal with suspected cross-contamination and a sequencing artifact. For each public chain, a later analysis derived a clonal expansion index from normalized ranks of inferred template counts within each repertoire. A later analysis computed generation probabilities with a VDJ recombination model fitted to out-of-frame rearrangements, and checked the results against IGoR. In a later analysis, hypergeometric tests were used to score TCR-TCR, TCR-HLA and TCR-CMV co-occurrence, with a repertoire-size bias correction applied to TCR pairs. A later analysis estimated false discovery rates by permuting HLA or CMV assignments 20 times. In a later analysis, co-occurring TCRs were grouped with DBSCAN, and TCRdist sequence similarity was added when clustering was performed within HLA-allele-positive subsets. Repertoires with fewer than 30,000 or more than 120,000 public chains were left out of co-occurrence clustering, as were five repertoires with anomalous nucleotide sharing. TCRdb limited this immuneACCESS table to in-frame rearrangements with V and J called. A share of clones is missing; checked studies link under half to unresolved V genes, and the rest is unexplained. The V and J calls and the clone size are those of that table, but D and trimming were determined from the DNA. The sample records around 190,000 clones, approximately 84% of which are singletons. The ten largest clones capture around 2.6% of the sample.

This sample was taken from a study of cytomegalovirus exposure and HLA in healthy donors (dated 2017 in TCRdb). With regard to the full study: According to an earlier analysis of 587 of the donors, 200 million or so T cells yielded 120 million or so unique TCR beta sequences and about 300 Gb of sequence data. An early release that covered around 590 HLA-typed donors contained around 300 gigabases of sequencing data and 65 million to 100 million unique TCR sequences. The genetic ancestry cluster associated with self-reported Caucasian donors included approximately 85% of the 300 to 400 genotyped donors. The aim of the study was to test whether cataloging public T cell receptors could identify signatures of past pathogen exposure. The T cell repertoires of 670 or so subjects were profiled by immunosequencing and related to cytomegalovirus serostatus. Besides the first cohort of some 670 subjects, a separate validation cohort made up of 120 different subjects was used. To predict cytomegalovirus infection status, the study combined high-throughput TCR immunosequencing, statistical association of individual TCRs with disease status, and machine learning. In a later analysis, previously published TCR beta repertoires from roughly 710 donors were re-analyzed and high-resolution HLA genotyping was added so that TCR occurrence patterns could be studied. Rather than using new phenotypic data, the later analysis identified candidate immune exposures from TCR beta sequences and from how often those sequences occurred across donors. To decide whether each TCR beta V gene segment behaved as functional or pseudogenic, an earlier analysis of approximately 590 of the donors relied on high-throughput TCR beta sequencing. Alongside the repertoire data, information on donor age, sex, ethnicity and CMV serostatus was compiled. A later genetic analysis used genome-wide SNP genotypes for about three fifths of the 666 donors, treating that subset as a discovery cohort. All discovery cohort repertoires had been generated on a single sequencing platform. Both class I and class II loci were covered by HLA typing, at four-digit resolution. The number of donors typed differed by locus, with roughly 620-630 for A, B, C, DRB1 and DQB1, around 520 for DQA1, over 600 for DPA1, and under 490 for DPB1. Five DR-DQ haplotypes were handled as single units for association and clustering because linkage in the cohort was strong. Among around 400 genotyped donors of the cohort, an average of roughly 230,000 unique TCR beta nucleotide sequences was sequenced per donor, of which 15% to 20% were non-productive. Broad study findings and their caveats: A further reported finding was that TCR beta sequences accurately predicted the HLA-A and HLA-B alleles for most subjects in the first cohort. Because HLA typing was missing for some donors at each locus, association tests included only the typed subset. In an earlier analysis of about 550 of the donors, most TCR beta V segments were observed in productive rearrangements about 90% or about 30% of the time, broadly matching IMGT annotations. According to a later analysis, parvovirus B19, influenza, CMV and Epstein-Barr virus appeared linked to several top co-occurrence clusters. The 87-base-pair reads could not distinguish some IMGT-functional V segments, including TRBV6-2 and TRBV6-3, so those segments were excluded. Specific HLA alleles were associated with roughly 17,000 TCR beta sequences at a false discovery rate of 0.05 in a later analysis. Immune exposure information for the cohort was limited to CMV serostatus. Linkage disequilibrium might explain the correlated functional status among segregating V segments, but an unknown experimental factor could not be excluded. The study listed 150 to 200 TCR beta chains as associated with cytomegalovirus. A later analysis found that HLA-associated TCR beta chains were more clonally expanded and had lower generation probabilities than equally common non-associated chains. V-gene and J-gene trimming of TCR beta chains was associated with a missense DCLRE1C variant in a later genetic analysis, and the association was replicated in an independent cohort. Most TCR sequences were observed very rarely across donors, whereas some public TCRs were present in many individuals. Strong co-occurrence of HLA alleles, especially DR and DQ, made assigning TCR associations to individual alleles difficult. Roughly uniform sequencing depth across donors was assumed in presence/absence analyses, although this assumption may not hold. In a later analysis, the rate of TCR association differed among HLA loci, with DRB1 alleles having the most associated TCRs and HLA-C alleles having the fewest. In vitro tests confirmed that a few of the cytomegalovirus-associated TCR beta chains recognize cytomegalovirus antigens. This cohort had only TCR beta chains sequenced, and the lack of alpha or paired-chain data limited which features could be detected. According to a later analysis, most CMV-associated TCR beta chains appeared to be HLA-restricted, and the HLA associations seemed to be driven largely by CMV exposure. In both the original and validation cohorts, the classifier was reported to diagnose cytomegalovirus status with high specificity and sensitivity. It was suggested by the authors that the approach could potentially be generalized to other disease states and immunological phenotypes. According to a later genetic analysis, donors in an Asian-associated ancestry cluster had fewer N-insertions in productive TCRs than the roughly 700-donor mean. A group of highly shared sequence variants was considered likely to be a technical artifact of the sequencing pipeline. The earlier analysis of 587 of the donors excluded some 15 rarely observed V segments, including chromosome 9 orphons, because counts were too low.

In total, approximately 610 healthy bone marrow donors made up the cohort. At the time of sampling, all cohort members were nominally healthy, though unrecorded immune exposures were likely present. The donor was CMV seronegative and was included in the group of about 400 seronegative cohort members. A peripheral blood sample was collected from each donor, and TCR beta sequencing was performed on peripheral blood mononuclear cells. The Qiagen DNeasy Blood Extraction Kit was used to extract genomic DNA from the blood cell samples. The chain is encoded by TRBV5-1 joined to TRBJ2-5; the D segment could be TRBD2, given 5 matching bases. The TCR sequence derives from a female donor in good health and CMV-seronegative. The sequencing sample was made of PBMCs. The nucleotide sequence reads as follows: TGCGCCAGCAGCCTCCGGAGGCCCCAAGAGACCCAGTACTTC. This translates into CASSLRRPQETQYF. The reference TRBV5-1 and TRBJ2-5 proteins fill in what lies around the CDR3, so the full variable domain reads KAGVTQTPRYLIKTRGQQVTLSCSPISGHRSVSWYQQTPGQGLQFLFEYFSETQRNKGNFPGRFSGRQFSNSRSEMNVSTLELGDSALYLCASSLRRPQETQYFGPGTRLLVL.